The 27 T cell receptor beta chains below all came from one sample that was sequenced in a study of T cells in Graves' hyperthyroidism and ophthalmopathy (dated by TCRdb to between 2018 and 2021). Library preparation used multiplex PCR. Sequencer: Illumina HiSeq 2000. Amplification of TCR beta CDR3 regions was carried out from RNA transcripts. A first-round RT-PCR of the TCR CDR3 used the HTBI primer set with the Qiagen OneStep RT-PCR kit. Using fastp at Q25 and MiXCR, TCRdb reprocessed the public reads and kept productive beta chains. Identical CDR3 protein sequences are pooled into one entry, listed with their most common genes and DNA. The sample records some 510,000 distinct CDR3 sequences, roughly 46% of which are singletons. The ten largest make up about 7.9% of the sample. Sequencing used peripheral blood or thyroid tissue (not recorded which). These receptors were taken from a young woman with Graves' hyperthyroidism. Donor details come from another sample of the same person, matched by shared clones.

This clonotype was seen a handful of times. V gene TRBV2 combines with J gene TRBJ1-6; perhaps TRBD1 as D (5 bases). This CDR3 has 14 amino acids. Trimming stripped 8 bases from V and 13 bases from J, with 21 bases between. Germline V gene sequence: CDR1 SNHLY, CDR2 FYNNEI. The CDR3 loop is CASSPQDRGWPLHF. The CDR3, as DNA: TGTGCCAGCTCACCACAGGATCGGGGATGGCCCCTCCACTTT.

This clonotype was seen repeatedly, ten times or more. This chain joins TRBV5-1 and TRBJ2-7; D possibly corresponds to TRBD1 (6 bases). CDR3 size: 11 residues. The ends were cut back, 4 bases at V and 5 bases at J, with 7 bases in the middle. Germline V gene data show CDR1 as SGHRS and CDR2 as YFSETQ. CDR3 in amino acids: CASSPGDEQYF. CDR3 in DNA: TGCGCCAGCAGCCCAGGGGACGAGCAGTACTTC.

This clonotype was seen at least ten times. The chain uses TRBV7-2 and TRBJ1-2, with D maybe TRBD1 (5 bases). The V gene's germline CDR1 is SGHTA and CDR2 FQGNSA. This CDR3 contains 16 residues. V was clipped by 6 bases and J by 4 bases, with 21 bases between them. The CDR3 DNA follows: TGTGCCAGCAGTCAGACGGGGGGGTGGACGATCTATGGCTACACCTTC. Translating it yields CASSQTGGWTIYGYTF. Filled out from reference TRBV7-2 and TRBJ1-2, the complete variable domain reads GAGVSQSPSNKVTEKGKDVELRCDPISGHTALYWYRQSLGQGLEFLIYFQGNSAPDKSGLPSDRFSAERTGGSVSTLTIQRTQQEDSAVYLCASSQTGGWTIYGYTFGSGTRLTVV.

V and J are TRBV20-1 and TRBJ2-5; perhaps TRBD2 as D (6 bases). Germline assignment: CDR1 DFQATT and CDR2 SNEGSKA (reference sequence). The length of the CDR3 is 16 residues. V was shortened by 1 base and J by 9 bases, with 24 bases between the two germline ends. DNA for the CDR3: TGCAGTGCTAGAGTCGGCAGGACAACTAGCAATCAGCCCCAGTACTTC. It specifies CSARVGRTTSNQPQYF.

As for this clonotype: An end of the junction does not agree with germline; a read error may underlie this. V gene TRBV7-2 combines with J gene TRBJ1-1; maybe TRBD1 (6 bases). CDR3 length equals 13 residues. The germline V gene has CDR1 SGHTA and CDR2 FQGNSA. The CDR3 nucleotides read TGTGCCACGGACGGGGGGCGATACACTGAAACTTTCTTT. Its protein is CATDGGRYTETFF. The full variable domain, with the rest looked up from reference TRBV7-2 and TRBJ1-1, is GAGVSQSPSNKVTEKGKDVELRCDPISGHTALYWYRQSLGQGLEFLIYFQGNSAPDKSGLPSDRFSAERTGGSVSTLTIQRTQQEDSAVYLCATDGGRYTETFFGQGTRLTVV.

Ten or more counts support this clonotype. The DNA of the CDR3 is TGTGCCAGCAGAAGGGGAACCTATGGCTACACCTTC. Residues: CASRRGTYGYTF. The chain recombines TRBV2 with TRBJ1-2; weak D call: TRBD1 (5 bases). The CDR3 runs to 12 residues. V lost 6 bases and J 4 bases, leaving 9 bases between the germline ends. CDR1 is SNHLY, CDR2 FYNNEI, per germline. The variable domain in full, with the rest retrieved from reference TRBV2 and TRBJ1-2, is EPEVTQTPSHQVTQMGQEVILRCVPISNHLYFYWYRQILGQKVEFLVSFYNNEISEKSEIFDDQFSVERPDGSNFTLKIRSTKLEDSAMYFCASRRGTYGYTFGSGTRLTVV.

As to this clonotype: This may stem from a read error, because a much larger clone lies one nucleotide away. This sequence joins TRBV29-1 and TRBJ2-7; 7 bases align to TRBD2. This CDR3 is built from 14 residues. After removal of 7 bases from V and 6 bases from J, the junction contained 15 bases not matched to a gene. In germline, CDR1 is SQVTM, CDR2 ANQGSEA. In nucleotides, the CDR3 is TGCAGCGGAGCAGATTCGACTAGCTCTGCCGAGCAGTACTTC. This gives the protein CSGADSTSSAEQYF.

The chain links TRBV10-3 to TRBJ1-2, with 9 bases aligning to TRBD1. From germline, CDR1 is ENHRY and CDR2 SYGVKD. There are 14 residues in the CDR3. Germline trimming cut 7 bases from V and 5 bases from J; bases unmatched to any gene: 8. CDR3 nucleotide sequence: TGTGCCATCACCTTGGGACAGGGATTTTATGGCTACACCTTC. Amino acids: CAITLGQGFYGYTF.

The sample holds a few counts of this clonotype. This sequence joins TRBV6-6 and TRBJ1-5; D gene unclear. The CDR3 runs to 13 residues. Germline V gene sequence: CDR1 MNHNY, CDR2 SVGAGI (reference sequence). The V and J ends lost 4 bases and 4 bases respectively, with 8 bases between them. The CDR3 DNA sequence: TGTGCCAGCAGTTTTGCCGGAAATCAGCCCCAGCATTTT. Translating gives CASSFAGNQPQHF.

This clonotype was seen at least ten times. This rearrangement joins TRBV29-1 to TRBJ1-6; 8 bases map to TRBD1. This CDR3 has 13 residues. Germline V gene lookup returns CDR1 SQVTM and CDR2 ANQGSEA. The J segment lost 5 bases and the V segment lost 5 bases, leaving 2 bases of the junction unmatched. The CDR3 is CSVQGANNSPLHF. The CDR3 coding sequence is TGCAGCGTTCAGGGGGCTAATAATTCACCCCTCCACTTT.

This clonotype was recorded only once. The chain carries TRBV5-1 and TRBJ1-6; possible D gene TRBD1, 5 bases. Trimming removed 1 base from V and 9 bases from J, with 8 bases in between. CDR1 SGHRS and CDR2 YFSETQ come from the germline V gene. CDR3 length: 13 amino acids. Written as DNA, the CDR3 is TGCGCCAGCAGCTTGAGTACAGGTTCACCCCTCCACTTT. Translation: CASSLSTGSPLHF.

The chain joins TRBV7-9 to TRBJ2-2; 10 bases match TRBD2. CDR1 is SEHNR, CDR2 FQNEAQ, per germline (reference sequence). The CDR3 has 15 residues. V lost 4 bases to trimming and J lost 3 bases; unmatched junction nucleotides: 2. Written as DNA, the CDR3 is TGTGCCAGCAGCTCTCTAGCGGGAGACACCGGGGAGCTGTTTTTT. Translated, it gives CASSSLAGDTGELFF.

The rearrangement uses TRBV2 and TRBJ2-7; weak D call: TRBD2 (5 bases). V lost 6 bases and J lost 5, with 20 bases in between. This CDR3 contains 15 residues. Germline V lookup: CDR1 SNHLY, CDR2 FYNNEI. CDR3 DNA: TGTGCCAGCAGCCAAGAGGGCAGGAAGGTCCACGAGCAGTACTTC. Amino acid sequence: CASSQEGRKVHEQYF.

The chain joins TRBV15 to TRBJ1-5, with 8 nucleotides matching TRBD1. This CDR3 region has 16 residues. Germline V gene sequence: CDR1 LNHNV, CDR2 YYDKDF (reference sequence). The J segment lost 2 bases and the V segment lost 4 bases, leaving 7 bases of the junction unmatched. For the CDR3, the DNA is TGTGCCACCAGCATAGAGACAGGGGACTGCAATCAGCCCCAGCATTTT. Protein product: CATSIETGDCNQPQHF.

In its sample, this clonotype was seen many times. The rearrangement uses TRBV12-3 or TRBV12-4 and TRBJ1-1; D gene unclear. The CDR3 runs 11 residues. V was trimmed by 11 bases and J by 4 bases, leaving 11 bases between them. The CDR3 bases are TGTGCCGTAACACGGGGCACTGAAGCTTTCTTT. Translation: CAVTRGTEAFF.

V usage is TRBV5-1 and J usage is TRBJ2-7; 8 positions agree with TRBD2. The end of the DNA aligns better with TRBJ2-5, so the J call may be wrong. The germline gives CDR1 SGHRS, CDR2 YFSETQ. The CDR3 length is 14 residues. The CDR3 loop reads CASSDRSGGETQYF. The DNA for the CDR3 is TGCGCCAGCAGCGATAGATCGGGGGGGGAGACCCAGTACTTC.

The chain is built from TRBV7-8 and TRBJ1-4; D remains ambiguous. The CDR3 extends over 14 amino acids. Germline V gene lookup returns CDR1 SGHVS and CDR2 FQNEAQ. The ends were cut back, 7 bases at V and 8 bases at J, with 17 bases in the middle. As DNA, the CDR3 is TGTGCCAGCAAACTAGCGGGAGGATACGAAAAACTGTTTTTT. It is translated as CASKLAGGYEKLFF.

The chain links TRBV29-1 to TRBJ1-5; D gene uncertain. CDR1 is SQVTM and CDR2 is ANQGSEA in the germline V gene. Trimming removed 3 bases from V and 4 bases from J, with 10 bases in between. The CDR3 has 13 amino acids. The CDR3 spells CSVESEGNQPQHF. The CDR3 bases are TGCAGCGTTGAGTCGGAAGGGAATCAGCCCCAGCATTTT.

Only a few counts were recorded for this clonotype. The chain's CDR3 is CASSLGAVTEAFF. Written as DNA, the CDR3 is TGTGCCAGCAGCTTGGGGGCGGTCACTGAAGCTTTCTTT. This chain links TRBV7-3 with TRBJ1-1; D might be TRBD1 (6 bases). V lost 3 bases to trimming and J lost 4 bases, with 9 bases between them. The CDR3 spans 13 residues. CDR1 is SGHTA, CDR2 FQGTGA, per germline.

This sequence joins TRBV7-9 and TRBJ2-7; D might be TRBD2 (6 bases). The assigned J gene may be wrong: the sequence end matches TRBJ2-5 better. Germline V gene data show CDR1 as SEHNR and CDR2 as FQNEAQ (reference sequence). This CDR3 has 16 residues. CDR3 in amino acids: CASSVALARRGKTQYF. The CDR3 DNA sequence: TGTGCCAGCAGCGTGGCCCTAGCGAGGAGAGGAAAGACCCAGTACTTC.

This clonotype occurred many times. The CDR3 sequence is CASSDWSIGSPLHF. CDR3 nucleotides: TGTGCCAGCAGCGACTGGTCGATAGGTTCACCCCTCCACTTT. This chain links TRBV9 with TRBJ1-6; D gene ambiguous. The germline V gene encodes CDR1 SGDLS and CDR2 YYNGEE. The CDR3 has 14 residues. V dropped 3 bases and J dropped 9 bases, with 13 bases sitting between them.

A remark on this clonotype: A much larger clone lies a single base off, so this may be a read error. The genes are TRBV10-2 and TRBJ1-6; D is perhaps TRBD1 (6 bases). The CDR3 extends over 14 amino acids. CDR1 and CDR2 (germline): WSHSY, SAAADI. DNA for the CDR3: TGCGCCGGCAGCCGAGGGGGGTATAATTCACCCCTCCACTTT. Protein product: CAGSRGGYNSPLHF.

Here the CDR3 reads CATSSTGLGSYGYTF. As DNA, the CDR3 is TGTGCCACCAGTTCAACAGGCCTTGGCAGCTATGGCTACACCTTC. The genes are TRBV24-1 and TRBJ1-2; tentatively, D is TRBD1 (5 bases). Deletions cut 6 bases from V and 4 bases from J, with 17 bases between. Germline-derived CDR1 and CDR2 are KGHDR and SFDVKD. The CDR3 has 15 amino acids.

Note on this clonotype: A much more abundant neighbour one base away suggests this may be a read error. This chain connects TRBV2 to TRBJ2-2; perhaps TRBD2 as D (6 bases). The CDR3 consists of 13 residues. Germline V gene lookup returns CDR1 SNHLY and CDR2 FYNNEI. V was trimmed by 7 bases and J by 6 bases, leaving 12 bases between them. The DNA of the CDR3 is TGTGCCAGCATGAGGTCGGGGGCCGGGGAGCTGTTTTTT. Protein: CASMRSGAGELFF. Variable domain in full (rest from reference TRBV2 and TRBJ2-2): EPEVTQTPSHQVTQMGQEVILRCVPISNHLYFYWYRQILGQKVEFLVSFYNNEISEKSEIFDDQFSVERPDGSNFTLKIRSTKLEDSAMYFCASMRSGAGELFFGEGSRLTVL.

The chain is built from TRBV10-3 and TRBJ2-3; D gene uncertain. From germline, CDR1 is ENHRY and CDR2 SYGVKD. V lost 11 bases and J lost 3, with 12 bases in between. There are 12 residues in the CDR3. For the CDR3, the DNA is TGTGCCTCCTCGGAGAGGACAGATACGCAGTATTTT. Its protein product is CASSERTDTQYF.

This CDR3 is CAIRPDRARGAYEQYF. The CDR3, as DNA: TGTGCCATCAGACCCGACCGAGCGCGGGGGGCTTACGAGCAGTACTTC. V is TRBV10-3 and J is TRBJ2-7; 8 nucleotides match TRBD2. Trimming took 6 bases from V and 4 from J; bases not matched to a gene: 14. From germline, CDR1 is ENHRY and CDR2 SYGVKD. This CDR3 contains 16 residues.

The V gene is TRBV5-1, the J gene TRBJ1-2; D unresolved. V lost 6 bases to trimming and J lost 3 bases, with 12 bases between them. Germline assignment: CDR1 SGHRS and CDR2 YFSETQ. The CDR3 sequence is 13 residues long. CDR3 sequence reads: CASTPSGYYGYTF. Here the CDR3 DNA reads TGCGCCAGCACCCCATCGGGTTACTATGGCTACACCTTC.